Following are 20 T cell receptor beta chains from one sample sequenced in a study of shared clonotypes between healthy human individuals. Using immunoSEQ multiplex PCR, the repertoire was profiled, and TCRdb retains in-frame clones only, with some absent. The sample lists hundreds of thousands of clones; 85% to 95% were seen once. CD8 cells regarded as naive lacked CD45RO, were positively chosen for CCR7, and omitted terminally differentiated effector memory CD45RA+ cells. The material sequenced was naive CD8+ T cells sorted from blood. These receptor sequences come from a woman between 25 and 40 years old in good health.

V is TRBV27 and J is TRBJ2-7, with TRBD2 matching 14 bases. J lost 7 bases, V lost 5 bases, and 7 bases had no gene match. This CDR3 contains 15 residues. The germline V gene encodes CDR1 MNHEY and CDR2 SMNVEV (reference sequence). The CDR3 sequence is CASSMTSGRAWEQYF. CDR3 sequence (DNA): TGTGCCAGCAGTATGACTAGCGGGAGGGCCTGGGAGCAGTACTTC.

This clone has only one observation. The chain links TRBV28 to TRBJ1-2, with a possible D match to TRBD1 (6 bases). Trimming took 2 bases from V and 8 from J, leaving 18 bases between them. The CDR3 length is 15 residues. Germline V gives CDR1 MDHEN, CDR2 SYDVKM. The CDR3 region has the DNA TGTGCCAGCAGTTTACGCAGGGGAGATGCGGGGGGCTACACCTTC. This codes for CASSLRRGDAGGYTF.

This chain uses TRBV23-1 with TRBJ2-7, with D possibly called TRBD1 or TRBD2 (6 bases each). TRBV23-1 is an ORF; its function is uncertain. This CDR3 comprises 15 residues. The V end lost 9 bases, the J end lost 5 bases, and 23 bases lay between the germline ends. The CDR3 DNA is TGCGCCAGTCCCAGGGGACTCTCGTCAAAAAACGAGCAGTACTTC. It yields the protein CASPRGLSSKNEQYF.

This chain joins TRBV2 and TRBJ2-4; D call uncertain. The CDR3 loop spans 14 amino acids. V shed 0 bases and J shed 6 bases, with 9 bases lying between them. Germline V gene data show CDR1 as SNHLY and CDR2 as FYNNEI. Here the CDR3 reads CASSEAPRSNIQYF. In nucleotides, the CDR3 is TGTGCCAGCAGTGAAGCGCCCCGCTCAAACATTCAGTACTTC.

The chain employs TRBV29-1 and TRBJ2-1, with unresolved D. Germline lookup yields CDR1 SQVTM and CDR2 ANQGSEA. The ends were cut back, 4 bases at V and 10 bases at J, with 14 bases in the middle. The CDR3 sequence is 12 residues long. As DNA, the CDR3 is TGCAGCGTTGGTATAACAATGACGGAGCAGTTCTTC. Encoded protein: CSVGITMTEQFF.

The chain employs TRBV7-6 and TRBJ2-1, with 16 bases that match TRBD2. V was pared by 3 bases and J by 10 bases, with 3 bases of the junction left unmatched. Per germline, CDR1 SGHVS and CDR2 FNYEAQ. This CDR3 has 15 residues. This CDR3 is CASSLGLAGGREQFF. For the CDR3, the DNA is TGTGCCAGCAGCTTGGGACTAGCGGGAGGGAGGGAGCAGTTCTTC.

The chain carries TRBV27 and TRBJ1-1; D is ambiguous. V was cut by 2 bases and J by 6 bases, with 10 bases left in between. CDR1 MNHEY and CDR2 SMNVEV come from the germline V gene (reference sequence). The CDR3 sequence is 13 residues long. Written as DNA, the CDR3 is TGTGCCAGCAGTTTAAATGAGGGCCCTGAAGCTTTCTTT. Translated, it gives CASSLNEGPEAFF.

V is TRBV27 and J is TRBJ1-2, with 9 nucleotides matching TRBD1. Germline trimming cut 5 bases from V and 6 bases from J; bases unmatched to any gene: 10. From germline, CDR1 is MNHEY and CDR2 SMNVEV (reference sequence). This CDR3 has 15 residues. CDR3 coding DNA: TGTGCCAGCAGTCCCACACTGACAGGGGGGCATGGCTACACCTTC. This gives the protein CASSPTLTGGHGYTF.

The chain couples TRBV30 to TRBJ2-5; D remains ambiguous. The DNA end favors TRBJ2-7, so the J call may be wrong. This CDR3 comprises 13 residues. The germline CDR1 and CDR2 sequences are GTSNPN and SVGIG (reference sequence). CDR3 sequence: CAWSVHRYDEQYF. CDR3 nucleotide sequence: TGTGCCTGGAGTGTACACCGGTACGACGAGCAGTACTTC.

The chain carries TRBV5-6 and TRBJ2-3; no definite D call. Per the germline V gene, CDR1 is SGHDT and CDR2 is YYEEEE. Trimming took off 6 bases at V and 2 bases at J, with 13 bases between the two ends. CDR3 length: 14 amino acids. Here the CDR3 reads CASNHLAPTDTQYF. CDR3 bases: TGTGCCAGCAACCACCTGGCCCCCACAGATACGCAGTATTTT. The whole variable domain, remainder taken from reference TRBV5-6 and TRBJ2-3, is DAGVTQSPTHLIKTRGQQVTLRCSPKSGHDTVSWYQQALGQGPQFIFQYYEEEERQRGNFPDRFSGHQFPNYSSELNVNALLLGDSALYLCASNHLAPTDTQYFGPGTRLTVL.

This chain joins TRBV27 and TRBJ2-7; D is uncertain. This CDR3 has 13 amino acids. Deletions cut 3 bases from V and 4 bases from J, with 10 bases between. Per germline, CDR1 MNHEY and CDR2 SMNVEV (reference sequence). DNA for the CDR3: TGTGCCAGCAGTTTCGGGTGGGCATACGAGCAGTACTTC. Translating gives CASSFGWAYEQYF.

The V and J genes are TRBV4-2 and TRBJ1-1; tentative D call: TRBD1 (5 bases). The CDR3 sequence is 12 residues long. Per germline, CDR1 LGHNA and CDR2 YNFKEQ. V lost 1 base and J 10 bases, leaving 10 bases between the germline ends. DNA of the CDR3: TGTGCCAGCAGCCAAGTTGCAGGGCGAGCTTTCTTT. It translates to CASSQVAGRAFF.

The rearrangement joins TRBV5-1 to TRBJ1-2, with D maybe TRBD1 (5 bases). Trimming shortened V by 0 bases and J by 7 bases, and 7 bases separated the two germline ends. The CDR3 spans 12 residues. The germline gives CDR1 SGHRS, CDR2 YFSETQ. The CDR3 protein is CASSLGGGGYTF. The CDR3 bases are TGCGCCAGCAGCTTGGGGGGCGGTGGCTACACCTTC.

The chain uses TRBV6-6 and TRBJ2-3; the D is unclear. CDR3 length equals 12 residues. Germline V gene lookup returns CDR1 MNHNY and CDR2 SVGAGI (reference sequence). The V end was cut by 6 bases, the J end by 6 bases, with 10 bases between. This CDR3 reads CASSQGSDTQYF. CDR3 bases: TGTGCCAGCAGCCAAGGCTCGGATACGCAGTATTTT.

This chain's CDR3 is CASSTGFEGSASYEQYF. The CDR3 nucleotides are TGTGCCAGCAGTACCGGGTTCGAGGGGTCCGCTTCCTACGAGCAGTACTTC. The chain links TRBV27 to TRBJ2-7; D may correspond to TRBD1 or TRBD2 (5 bases each). Trimming shortened V by 5 bases and J by 1 base, and 21 bases separated the two germline ends. The CDR3 runs to 17 residues. CDR1 MNHEY and CDR2 SMNVEV come from the germline V gene (reference sequence).

The chain employs TRBV6-1 and TRBJ1-4, with D perhaps TRBD1 (5 bases). Trimming stripped 6 bases from V and 0 bases from J, with 8 bases between. CDR3 length: 14 residues. Per the germline V gene, CDR1 is MNHNS and CDR2 is SASEGT. CDR3 bases: TGTGCCAGCAGGGACAAGGCAACTAATGAAAAACTGTTTTTT. It is translated as CASRDKATNEKLFF.

A few counts support this clone. This sequence joins TRBV28 and TRBJ1-5; weak D call: TRBD1 (5 bases). The V and J ends lost 3 bases and 1 base respectively, with 10 bases between them. The CDR3 has 15 residues. The V gene's germline CDR1 is MDHEN and CDR2 SYDVKM. CDR3 DNA sequence: TGTGCCAGCAGTTTGACAACAGGAAGCAATCAGCCCCAGCATTTT. It codes for CASSLTTGSNQPQHF.

The chain has TRBV13 and TRBJ2-3, with 14 bases matching TRBD2. The germline V gene has CDR1 PRHDT and CDR2 FYEKMQ (reference sequence). The CDR3 spans 15 residues. V was clipped by 5 bases and J by 6 bases; unmatched bases: 4. The CDR3 DNA sequence: TGTGCCAGCAGCGAGGGACTAGCGGGAGTGGATACGCAGTATTTT. It yields the protein CASSEGLAGVDTQYF.

The chain joins TRBV30 to TRBJ1-2, with TRBD1 identical over 8 bases. The CDR3 length is 14 residues. Germline loops: CDR1 GTSNPN, CDR2 SVGIG (reference sequence). With V trimmed by 2 bases and J by 4 bases, 6 bases remained unmatched. The CDR3 DNA is TGTGCCTGGAGTTTTGGACAGGGAAGCTATGGCTACACCTTC. It is translated as CAWSFGQGSYGYTF.

The chain couples TRBV4-1 to TRBJ2-7, with D possibly being TRBD1 or TRBD2 (5 bases each). This CDR3 spans 17 amino acids. Germline V gene data show CDR1 as MGHRA and CDR2 as YSYEKL. Trimming removed 3 bases at V and 3 bases at J, with 21 bases between. The DNA of the CDR3 is TGCGCCAGCAGCCATGTACTAGATGGACACCACCACTACGAGCAGTACTTC. Translated, it gives CASSHVLDGHHHYEQYF.